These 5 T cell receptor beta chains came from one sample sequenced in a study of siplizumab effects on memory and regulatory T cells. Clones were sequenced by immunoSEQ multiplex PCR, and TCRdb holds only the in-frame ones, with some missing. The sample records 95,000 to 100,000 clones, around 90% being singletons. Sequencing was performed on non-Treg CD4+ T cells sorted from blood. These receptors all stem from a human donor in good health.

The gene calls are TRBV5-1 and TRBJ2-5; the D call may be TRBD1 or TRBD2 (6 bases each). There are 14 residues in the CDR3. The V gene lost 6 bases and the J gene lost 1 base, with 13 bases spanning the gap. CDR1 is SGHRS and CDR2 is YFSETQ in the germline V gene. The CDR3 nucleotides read TGCGCCAGCAATAGGGGGGAGGCCCAAGAGACCCAGTACTTC. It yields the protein CASNRGEAQETQYF.

The CDR3 here is CASSPKVRGTTPEQFF. The DNA for the CDR3 is TGTGCCAGCAGCCCCAAGGTCCGGGGTACCACGCCTGAGCAGTTCTTC. This sequence joins TRBV7-9 and TRBJ2-1; D possibly corresponds to TRBD2 (5 bases). Germline assignment: CDR1 SEHNR and CDR2 FQNEAQ (reference sequence). Deletions cut 5 bases from V and 9 bases from J, with 23 bases between. This CDR3 has 16 residues.

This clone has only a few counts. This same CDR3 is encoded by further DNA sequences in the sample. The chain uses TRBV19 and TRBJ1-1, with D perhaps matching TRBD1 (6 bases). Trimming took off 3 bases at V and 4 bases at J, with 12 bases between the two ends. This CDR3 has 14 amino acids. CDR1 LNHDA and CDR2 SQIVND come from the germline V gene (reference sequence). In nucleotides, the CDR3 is TGTGCCAGTAGTATCGTTAGGGGGGGCACTGAAGCTTTCTTT. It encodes CASSIVRGGTEAFF.

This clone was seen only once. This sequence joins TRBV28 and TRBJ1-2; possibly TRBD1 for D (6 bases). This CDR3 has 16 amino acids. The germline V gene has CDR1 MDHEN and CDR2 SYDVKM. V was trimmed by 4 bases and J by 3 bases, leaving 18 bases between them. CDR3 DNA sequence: TGTGCCAGCAGTTCTACTCGGCTAGGACAGCACTATGGCTACACCTTC. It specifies CASSSTRLGQHYGYTF.

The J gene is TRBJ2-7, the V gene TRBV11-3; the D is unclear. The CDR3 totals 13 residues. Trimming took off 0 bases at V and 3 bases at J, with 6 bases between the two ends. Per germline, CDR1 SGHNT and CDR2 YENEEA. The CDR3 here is CASSLDHGYEQYF. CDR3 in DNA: TGTGCCAGCAGCTTAGATCACGGCTACGAGCAGTACTTC.